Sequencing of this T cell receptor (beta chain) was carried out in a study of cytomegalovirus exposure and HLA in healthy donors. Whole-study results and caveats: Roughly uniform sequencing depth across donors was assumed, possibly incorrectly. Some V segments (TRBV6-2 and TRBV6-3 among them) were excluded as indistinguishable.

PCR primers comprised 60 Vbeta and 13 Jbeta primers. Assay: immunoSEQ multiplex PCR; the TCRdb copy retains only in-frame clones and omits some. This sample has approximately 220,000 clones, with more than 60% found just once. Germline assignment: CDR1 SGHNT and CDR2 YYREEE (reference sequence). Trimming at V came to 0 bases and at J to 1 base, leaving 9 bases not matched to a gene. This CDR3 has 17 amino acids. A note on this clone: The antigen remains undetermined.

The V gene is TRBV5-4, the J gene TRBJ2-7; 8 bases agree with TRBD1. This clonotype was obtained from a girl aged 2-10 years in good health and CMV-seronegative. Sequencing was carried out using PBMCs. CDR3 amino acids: CASSLDRQGSLSYEQYF. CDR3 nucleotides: TGTGCCAGCAGCTTGGACCGACAGGGGTCGTTGTCCTACGAGCAGTACTTC.